The 6 T cell receptor beta chains below come from one sample, sequenced in a study of blood T cell repertoires in COVID-19. Sequencing used immunoSEQ multiplex PCR; TCRdb keeps in-frame clones, though not all of them. The table records approximately 110,000 clones, about 80% of them present only once. Sequences were obtained from peripheral blood. Every receptor here comes from a woman aged 50 to 65 with acute or convalescent COVID-19.

The genes are TRBV18 and TRBJ1-1; D is possibly TRBD1 (6 bases). The CDR3 is 14 residues long. Germline values: CDR1 KGHSH, CDR2 LQKENI. V dropped 2 bases and J dropped 2 bases, with 9 bases sitting between them. CDR3 nucleotides: TGTGCCAGCTCACCAGGGGGCCCTAACACTGAAGCTTTCTTT. Translating it yields CASSPGGPNTEAFF.

The chain combines TRBV10-2 with TRBJ2-2, with a possible D match to TRBD2 (5 bases). V was cut by 6 bases and J by 0 bases, with 8 bases left in between. CDR1 and CDR2 from the germline V gene are WSHSY and SAAADI. The CDR3 has 14 amino acids. CDR3 sequence: CASRAVTNTGELFF. Written as DNA, the CDR3 is TGCGCCAGCAGAGCGGTCACGAACACCGGGGAGCTGTTTTTT.

This clone was seen only once. This chain links TRBV6-5 with TRBJ1-1; maybe TRBD1 (5 bases). CDR1 and CDR2 from the germline V gene are MNHEY and SVGAGI. The V gene lost 3 bases and the J gene lost 7 bases, with 9 bases spanning the gap. The CDR3 covers 12 residues. DNA of the CDR3: TGTGCCAGCAGTTATGGCACAGGTGAAGCTTTCTTT. Protein sequence: CASSYGTGEAFF.

The V gene is TRBV9, the J gene TRBJ2-3; 7 bases line up with TRBD1. V gave up 7 bases and J gave up 0 bases; unmatched junction bases: 5. This CDR3 contains 14 residues. Looked up from germline, CDR1 is SGDLS and CDR2 is YYNGEE. CDR3 sequence: CASSQGVSTDTQYF. CDR3 bases: TGTGCCAGCTCTCAGGGGGTTAGCACAGATACGCAGTATTTT.

V and J are TRBV10-3 and TRBJ1-1, with D possibly TRBD1 on 6 matching bases. Germline CDR1 reads ENHRY; CDR2 reads SYGVKD. The CDR3 loop spans 13 amino acids. Trimming pared 6 bases from V and 7 bases from J, leaving 15 bases between. The DNA for the CDR3 is TGTGCCATCAGACCGGACAGCCAGAATGAAGCTTTCTTT. Translating gives CAIRPDSQNEAFF.

The CDR3 nucleotides read TGTGCCAGCCAAAGATGGGGAGCCGGGGAGCTGTTTTTT. This translates into CASQRWGAGELFF. The J gene is TRBJ2-2, the V gene TRBV6-5; possible D gene TRBD2, 5 bases. The length of the CDR3 is 13 residues. The germline V gene encodes CDR1 MNHEY and CDR2 SVGAGI. Between the trimmed V and J ends, which lost 8 bases and 6 bases, there was a span of 13 bases.